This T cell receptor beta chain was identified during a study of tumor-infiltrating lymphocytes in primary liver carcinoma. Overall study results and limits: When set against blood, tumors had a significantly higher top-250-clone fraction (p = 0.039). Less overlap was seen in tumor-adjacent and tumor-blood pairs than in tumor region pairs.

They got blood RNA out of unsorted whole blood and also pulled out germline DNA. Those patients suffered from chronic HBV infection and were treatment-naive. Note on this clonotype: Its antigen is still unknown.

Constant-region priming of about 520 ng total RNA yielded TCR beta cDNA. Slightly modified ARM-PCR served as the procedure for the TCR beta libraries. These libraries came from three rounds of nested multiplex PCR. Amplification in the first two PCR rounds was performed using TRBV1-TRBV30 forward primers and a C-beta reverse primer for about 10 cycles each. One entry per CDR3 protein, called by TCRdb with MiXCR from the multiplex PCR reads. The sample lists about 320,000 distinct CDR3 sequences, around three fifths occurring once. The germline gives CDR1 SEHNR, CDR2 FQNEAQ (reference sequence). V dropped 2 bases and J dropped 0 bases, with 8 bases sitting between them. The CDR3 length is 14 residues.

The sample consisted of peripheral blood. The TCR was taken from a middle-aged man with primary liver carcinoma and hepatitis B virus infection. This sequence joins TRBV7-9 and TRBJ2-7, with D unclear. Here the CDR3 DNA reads TGTGCCAGCAGCTTAAACATCGGCTCCTACGAGCAGTACTTC. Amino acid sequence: CASSLNIGSYEQYF.